What follows are 15 T cell receptor beta chains derived from one specimen sequenced in a study of blood T cell repertoires in COVID-19. Clones were sequenced by immunoSEQ multiplex PCR, and TCRdb holds only the in-frame ones, with some missing. The sample lists roughly 66,000 clones; about 80% were seen once. Sequenced input: peripheral blood. Source of these receptors: a man aged 55 to 70 with acute or convalescent COVID-19.

The CDR3: CASSYEPPGAFKGNYGYTF. The CDR3 nucleotides read TGTGCCAGCAGTTACGAGCCTCCGGGAGCCTTTAAGGGGAACTATGGCTACACCTTC. The rearrangement joins TRBV6-2 or TRBV6-3 to TRBJ1-2; the D gene is possibly TRBD1 (5 bases). The CDR3 loop spans 19 amino acids. V was clipped by 2 bases and J by 2 bases, with 24 bases between them. Germline assignment: CDR1 MNHEY and CDR2 SVGEGT.

This sequence joins TRBV7-6 and TRBJ2-1; 9 bases align to TRBD2. This CDR3 has 14 amino acids. Germline lookup yields CDR1 SGHVS and CDR2 FNYEAQ. J was trimmed by 8 bases and V by 5 bases; bases with no gene match: 7. The CDR3 DNA is TGTGCCAGCAGCGCGTTTAGCGGGGGAGATGAGCAGTTCTTC. This codes for CASSAFSGGDEQFF. The complete variable domain, with remaining parts taken from reference TRBV7-6 and TRBJ2-1, reads GAGVSQSPRYKVTKRGQDVALRCDPISGHVSLYWYRQALGQGPEFLTYFNYEAQQDKSGLPNDRFSAERPEGSISTLTIQRTEQRDSAMYRCASSAFSGGDEQFFGPGTRLTVL.

The rearrangement joins TRBV7-2 to TRBJ1-1; no reliable D call. Per the germline V gene, CDR1 is SGHTA and CDR2 is FQGNSA. The CDR3 length is 14 residues. Trimming removed 4 bases at V and 10 bases at J, with 19 bases between. The CDR3 reads CASSSRLVGLGAFF. Here the CDR3 DNA reads TGTGCCAGCAGCTCACGACTAGTAGGCCTCGGAGCTTTCTTT.

The genes are TRBV3-1 (or the pseudogene TRBV3-2) and TRBJ1-6; D may be TRBD1 (6 bases). The ends were cut back, 5 bases at V and 4 bases at J, with 9 bases in the middle. This CDR3 has 14 residues. CDR1 and CDR2 (germline): LGHDT, YNNKEL (reference sequence). CDR3 in amino acids: CASSWDNYNSPLHF. The CDR3 bases are TGTGCCAGCAGCTGGGACAATTATAATTCACCCCTCCACTTT.

CDR3 sequence reads: CASSLNSNQPQHF. As DNA, the CDR3 is TGTGCCAGCAGCCTTAATAGCAATCAGCCCCAGCATTTT. The chain recombines TRBV12-3 or TRBV12-4 with TRBJ1-5; no definite D call. CDR3 length: 13 residues. The ends were cut back, 6 bases at V and 0 bases at J, with 6 bases in the middle.

The chain couples TRBV9 to TRBJ2-7, with 11 bases fitting TRBD1. Germline CDR1 SGDLS, CDR2 YYNGEE. V shed 4 bases, J shed 4 bases, and the junction held 1 base outside the gene matches. CDR3 length equals 13 residues. This CDR3 reads CASSRDRGYEQYF. CDR3 nucleotides: TGTGCCAGCAGCCGGGACAGGGGGTACGAGCAGTACTTC.

The chain combines TRBV19 with TRBJ1-6; perhaps TRBD1 as D (6 bases). CDR1 LNHDA and CDR2 SQIVND come from the germline V gene (reference sequence). This CDR3 comprises 17 residues. The ends were cut back, 6 bases at V and 4 bases at J, with 19 bases in the middle. The CDR3 is CASRSVKGTTYNSPLHF. In DNA, the CDR3 is TGTGCCAGTAGATCTGTTAAGGGGACAACTTATAATTCACCCCTCCACTTT.

The genes are TRBV5-8 and TRBJ1-6; 8 nucleotides agree with TRBD1. V shed 2 bases and J 7 bases; nucleotides not matched to a gene: 2. There are 14 residues in the CDR3. In germline, CDR1 is SGHTS, CDR2 YDEGEE. This CDR3 is CASSLRQGNSPLHF. CDR3 nucleotide sequence: TGTGCCAGCAGCTTACGACAGGGGAATTCACCCCTCCACTTT.

This chain joins TRBV10-3 and TRBJ1-2; the D gene is possibly TRBD1 (6 bases). CDR1 ENHRY and CDR2 SYGVKD come from the germline V gene. V lost 3 bases and J lost 8, with 16 bases in between. The CDR3 sequence is 14 residues long. Here the CDR3 reads CAISDVLDRQGYTF. The CDR3 bases are TGTGCCATCAGTGACGTCTTGGACAGACAAGGCTACACCTTC.

The chain has TRBV27 and TRBJ2-3; 12 bases are a match to TRBD2. The CDR3 length is 19 residues. The germline V gene has CDR1 MNHEY and CDR2 SMNVEV (reference sequence). J was trimmed by 0 bases and V by 3 bases; bases with no gene match: 10. The CDR3 spells CASSFPRLAGASSTDTQYF. CDR3 nucleotide sequence: TGTGCCAGCAGTTTTCCGAGACTAGCGGGGGCCTCTAGCACAGATACGCAGTATTTT.

This clone appeared a single time. This chain joins TRBV7-2 and TRBJ1-5; no clear D gene. Germline V lookup: CDR1 SGHTA, CDR2 FQGNSA. Trimming removed 4 bases from V and 2 bases from J, with 12 bases in between. The CDR3 spans 15 residues. The CDR3 here is CASSSGQPGNQPQHF. CDR3 DNA: TGTGCCAGCAGCTCAGGCCAGCCGGGCAATCAGCCCCAGCATTTT.

The chain employs TRBV7-8 and TRBJ2-1; the D is unclear. The CDR3 covers 13 residues. Trimming left V 6 bases short and J 0 bases short, with 6 bases between. The germline CDR1 and CDR2 sequences are SGHVS and FQNEAQ. The CDR3: CASRYSSYNEQFF. The CDR3, as DNA: TGTGCCAGCAGATACAGCTCCTACAATGAGCAGTTCTTC.

J is TRBJ1-2 and V is TRBV7-2; D perhaps matches TRBD1 (5 bases). Germline CDR1 SGHTA, CDR2 FQGNSA. This CDR3 spans 15 amino acids. V was trimmed by 5 bases and J by 2 bases, leaving 15 bases between them. The CDR3 bases are TGTGCCAGCAGCAACCGGGGGGGGTTAAACTATGGCTACACCTTC. Translated, it gives CASSNRGGLNYGYTF.

This clone was recorded at least ten times. The chain is built from TRBV2 and TRBJ1-1; tentative D call: TRBD1 (5 bases). Trimming removed 6 bases at V and 0 bases at J, with 14 bases between. The CDR3 spans 15 residues. CDR1 SNHLY and CDR2 FYNNEI come from the germline V gene. This chain's CDR3 is CASSSLRGMNTEAFF. The CDR3 bases are TGTGCCAGCAGCTCCCTCCGGGGGATGAACACTGAAGCTTTCTTT.

J is TRBJ1-1 and V is TRBV29-1; perhaps TRBD1 as D (5 bases). V lost 4 bases to trimming and J lost 2 bases, with 14 bases between them. The germline CDR1 and CDR2 sequences are SQVTM and ANQGSEA. This CDR3 contains 14 residues. The CDR3 region is CSVGQTRTNTEAFF. In nucleotides, the CDR3 is TGCAGCGTTGGACAGACGAGGACCAACACTGAAGCTTTCTTT. Using reference TRBV29-1 and TRBJ1-1 for the parts outside the CDR3, the full variable domain is SAVISQKPSRDICQRGTSLTIQCQVDSQVTMMFWYRQQPGQSLTLIATANQGSEATYESGFVIDKFPISRPNLTFSTLTVSNMSPEDSSIYLCSVGQTRTNTEAFFGQGTRLTVV.